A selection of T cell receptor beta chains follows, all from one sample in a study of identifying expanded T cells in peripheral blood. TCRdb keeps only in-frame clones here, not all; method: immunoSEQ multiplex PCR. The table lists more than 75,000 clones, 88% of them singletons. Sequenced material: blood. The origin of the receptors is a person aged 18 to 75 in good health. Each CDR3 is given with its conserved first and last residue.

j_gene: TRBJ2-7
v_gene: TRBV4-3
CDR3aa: CASSQVKGSSYEQYF

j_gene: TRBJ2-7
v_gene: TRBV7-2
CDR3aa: CASSLAAVHPSYEQYF

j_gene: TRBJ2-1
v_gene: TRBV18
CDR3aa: CASSPQKPGLAVHNEQFF

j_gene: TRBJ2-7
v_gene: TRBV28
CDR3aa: CASSIRSTYEQYF

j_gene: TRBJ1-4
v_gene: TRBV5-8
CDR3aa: CASSLALRRGATNEKLFF

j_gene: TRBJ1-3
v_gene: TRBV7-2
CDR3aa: CASSPPGLGTGNTIYF

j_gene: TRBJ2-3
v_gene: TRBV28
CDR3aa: CASSFTLGTQEQYF

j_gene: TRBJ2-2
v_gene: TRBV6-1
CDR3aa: CASSEGSVGELFF

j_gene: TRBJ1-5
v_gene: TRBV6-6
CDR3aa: CASSPILNQPQHF

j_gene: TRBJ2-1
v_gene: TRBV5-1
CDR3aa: CASSLDWGISYNEQFF

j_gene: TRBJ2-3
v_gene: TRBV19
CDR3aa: CASSARLAGAGTDTQYF

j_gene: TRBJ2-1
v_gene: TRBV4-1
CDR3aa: CASSQVERGYNEQFF

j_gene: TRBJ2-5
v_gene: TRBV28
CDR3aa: CASSLTSGGVETQYF

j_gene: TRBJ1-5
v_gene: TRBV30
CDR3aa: CAWNRGSLNQPQHF

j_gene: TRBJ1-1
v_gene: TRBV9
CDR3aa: CASSQTGNTEAFF

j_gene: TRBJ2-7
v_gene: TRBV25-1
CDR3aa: CASSPTGTSYEQYF

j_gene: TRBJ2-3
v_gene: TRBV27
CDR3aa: CASSSLPGQGSDTQYF

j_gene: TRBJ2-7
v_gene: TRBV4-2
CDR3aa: CASSQTEASYEQYF

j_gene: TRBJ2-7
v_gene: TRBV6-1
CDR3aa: CASTSGYEQYF

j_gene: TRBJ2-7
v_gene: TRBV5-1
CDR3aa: CASSLSGGPNEQYF

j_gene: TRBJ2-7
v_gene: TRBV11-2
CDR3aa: CASSLAGTDYEQYF

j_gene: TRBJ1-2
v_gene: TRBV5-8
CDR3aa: CASSFGQGNGYTF

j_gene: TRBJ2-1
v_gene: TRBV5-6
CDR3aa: CASSEDDPWINEQFF

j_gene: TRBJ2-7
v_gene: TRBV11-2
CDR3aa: CASSLGQDYEQYF

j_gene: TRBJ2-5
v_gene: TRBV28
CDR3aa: CASGYPETQYF

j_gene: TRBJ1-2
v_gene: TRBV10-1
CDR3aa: CASSAYRQSNYGYTF

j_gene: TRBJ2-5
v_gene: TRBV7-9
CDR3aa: CASSTPGRGGQETQYF

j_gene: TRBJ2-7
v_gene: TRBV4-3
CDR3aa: CASSQDSGAGEQYF

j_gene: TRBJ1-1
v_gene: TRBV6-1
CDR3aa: CASSPRALVTEAFF

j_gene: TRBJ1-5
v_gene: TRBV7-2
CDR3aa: CASSPDLGRAQHF

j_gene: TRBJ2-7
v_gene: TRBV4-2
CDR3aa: CASSQEATSGNSYEQYF

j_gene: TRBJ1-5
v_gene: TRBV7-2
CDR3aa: CASSLGQSSNQPQHF

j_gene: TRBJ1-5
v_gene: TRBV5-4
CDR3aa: CASSRGQGSDQPQHF